One T cell receptor beta chain is described in this entry. This entry is derived from a study of shared clonotypes between healthy human individuals. The wider study: The donor group consisted of two women and a few men, aged 18 to 49. Every donor yielded three CD4 naive, three CD4 memory, two CD8 naive and one CD8 memory plate.

The naive CD8 subset, CD45RO-negative cells positively selected for CCR7, excluded terminally differentiated effector memory CD45RA+ cells. This table comes from immunoSEQ multiplex PCR, and its TCRdb copy is limited to in-frame clones, with some not included. The sample includes about 2.2 million clones, approximately 94% of them seen just once. The CDR3 loop spans 14 amino acids. Trimming shortened V by 2 bases and J by 6 bases, and 13 bases separated the two germline ends. Germline V gene lookup returns CDR1 SGDLS and CDR2 YYNGEE. This TCR came from a man younger than 35 in good health. Some clones in this sample may be carry-over from other donors' samples. The sequenced material came from naive CD8+ T cells from PBMCs. The chain couples TRBV9 to TRBJ2-3, with D possibly being TRBD1 or TRBD2 (5 bases each). CDR3 coding DNA: TGTGCCAGCAGCGTTAACAGACGGGACGATACGCAGTATTTT. The encoded protein is CASSVNRRDDTQYF.